Presented here are 13 T cell receptor beta chains from one specimen sequenced in a study of blood T cell repertoires in COVID-19. Assay used: immunoSEQ multiplex PCR; TCRdb lists only in-frame clones, some missing. The data show roughly 200,000 clones, about 83% seen once. Material: peripheral blood. The origin of the receptors is a man in his 60s who had recovered from COVID-19.

This clone was seen a single time. The rearrangement joins TRBV2 to TRBJ2-5; D remains unclear. The CDR3 is 13 amino acids. V was trimmed by 4 bases and J by 5 bases, leaving 11 bases between them. Germline assignment: CDR1 SNHLY and CDR2 FYNNEI. The CDR3 here is CASSVSPGETQYF. The CDR3 nucleotides read TGTGCCAGCAGTGTGAGTCCCGGGGAGACCCAGTACTTC. Complete variable domain (other parts from reference TRBV2 and TRBJ2-5): EPEVTQTPSHQVTQMGQEVILRCVPISNHLYFYWYRQILGQKVEFLVSFYNNEISEKSEIFDDQFSVERPDGSNFTLKIRSTKLEDSAMYFCASSVSPGETQYFGPGTRLLVL.

This rearrangement joins TRBV5-1 to TRBJ2-3; 16 positions match TRBD2. This CDR3 contains 19 residues. The V gene's germline CDR1 is SGHRS and CDR2 YFSETQ. Trimming at V came to 2 bases and at J to 3 bases, leaving 9 bases not matched to a gene. The CDR3 is CASSFLTGLAGGTTDTQYF. The CDR3 DNA reads TGCGCCAGCAGCTTTCTCACGGGACTAGCGGGGGGGACGACAGATACGCAGTATTTT.

The chain carries TRBV7-3 and TRBJ1-1; D is unclear. Germline loops: CDR1 SGHTA, CDR2 FQGTGA. CDR3 length: 13 amino acids. Trimming cost V 5 bases and J 1 base, with 8 bases left between them. The CDR3 spells CASSQQRNTEAFF. CDR3 sequence (DNA): TGTGCCAGCAGCCAACAGAGGAACACTGAAGCTTTCTTT.

The CDR3 region is CASSARQQNEKLFF. CDR3 bases: TGTGCCAGCAGCGCCCGACAGCAGAATGAAAAACTGTTTTTT. This chain links TRBV9 with TRBJ1-4; perhaps TRBD1 as D (5 bases). Per germline, CDR1 SGDLS and CDR2 YYNGEE. The CDR3 spans 14 residues. V dropped 3 bases and J dropped 5 bases, with 11 bases sitting between them.

This clone was counted once. The chain joins TRBV6-1 to TRBJ1-6; D is perhaps TRBD1 (6 bases). CDR1 and CDR2 (germline): MNHNS, SASEGT. There are 17 residues in the CDR3. With 0 bases removed from V and 6 bases from J, the gap between germline ends came to 15 bases. Here the CDR3 reads CASSEAGGAGGNSPLHF. DNA for the CDR3: TGTGCCAGCAGTGAAGCGGGGGGGGCTGGGGGTAATTCACCCCTCCACTTT.

CDR3 protein: CASSKGQGLNTQYF. CDR3 bases: TGTGCCAGCAGCAAGGGACAGGGGTTAAATACGCAGTATTTT. The chain recombines TRBV7-2 with TRBJ2-3; 10 nucleotides line up with TRBD1. CDR3 length: 14 amino acids. Germline V gene data show CDR1 as SGHTA and CDR2 as FQGNSA. The junction had 6 bases not matched to a gene; V was cut back by 5 bases and J by 7 bases.

CDR3 in DNA: TGTGCCACCAGCCGAAGTGGGGGACAGGCTGGCTACACCTTC. Translated, it gives CATSRSGGQAGYTF. The chain recombines TRBV15 with TRBJ1-2, with TRBD1 matching 8 bases. The CDR3 runs 14 residues. CDR1 and CDR2 (germline): LNHNV, YYDKDF (reference sequence). The trim removed 5 bases at V and 7 bases at J, leaving 9 bases unmatched.

V usage is TRBV10-1 and J usage is TRBJ2-7; D perhaps matches TRBD2 (5 bases). The CDR3 length is 12 residues. The germline gives CDR1 WNHNN, CDR2 SYGVQD (reference sequence). Trimming pared 4 bases from V and 6 bases from J, leaving 10 bases between. The CDR3 is CASSGGGGEQYF. CDR3 sequence (DNA): TGCGCCAGCAGTGGAGGTGGAGGCGAGCAGTACTTC.

V is TRBV27 and J is TRBJ2-2, with TRBD2 identical over 14 bases. The trim removed 0 bases at V and 4 bases at J, leaving 7 bases unmatched. The CDR3 contains 19 residues. Germline values: CDR1 MNHEY, CDR2 SMNVEV (reference sequence). The CDR3 DNA follows: TGTGCCAGCAGTTTATCGACCTGGACTAGCGGGAGGATCACCGGGGAGCTGTTTTTT. It translates to CASSLSTWTSGRITGELFF.

This clone was recorded once. The chain combines TRBV5-1 with TRBJ1-3; D is unresolved. Germline V lookup: CDR1 SGHRS, CDR2 YFSETQ. V was trimmed by 0 bases and J by 0 bases, leaving 13 bases between them. This CDR3 spans 17 amino acids. The DNA of the CDR3 is TGCGCCAGCAGCTTGGGTTCAAACAGAGTCTCTGGAAACACCATATATTTT. It is translated as CASSLGSNRVSGNTIYF.

This chain joins TRBV9 and TRBJ2-7, with a tentative D call TRBD2 (7 bases). CDR1 is SGDLS, CDR2 YYNGEE, per germline. The ends were cut back, 7 bases at V and 5 bases at J, with 13 bases in the middle. The CDR3 is 12 amino acids. The CDR3 here is CASAGGGHEQYF. The CDR3 DNA is TGTGCCAGCGCTGGGGGGGGGCACGAGCAGTACTTC.

The chain uses TRBV7-3 and TRBJ2-5; TRBD2 aligns across 7 bases. Germline V gene data show CDR1 as SGHTA and CDR2 as FQGTGA. V lost 5 bases, J lost 7 bases, and 7 bases stayed unmatched. This CDR3 spans 13 amino acids. The CDR3: CASSTGGSGTQYF. The CDR3 DNA follows: TGTGCCAGCAGCACGGGAGGCTCGGGGACCCAGTACTTC.

The CDR3 spells CASSFQQGHGTEAFF. The CDR3, as DNA: TGTGCCAGCAGCTTCCAACAGGGGCACGGCACTGAAGCTTTCTTT. The genes are TRBV7-2 and TRBJ1-1; 7 nucleotides agree with TRBD1. The CDR3 is 15 amino acids. The germline V gene has CDR1 SGHTA and CDR2 FQGNSA. V shed 3 bases, J shed 4 bases, and the junction held 8 bases outside the gene matches.